The rows below give T cell receptor beta chains drawn from one sample of a study of regulatory T cells in long-lasting Graves disease. TCRdb fed the multiplex PCR reads into MiXCR, producing one record per CDR3 protein. Altogether under 450,000 distinct CDR3 sequences are present, 15% to 20% being singletons, with the ten largest covering around 20%. The same sample was also studied in work on T cells in Graves' hyperthyroidism and ophthalmopathy.

The sequenced sample was peripheral blood mononuclear cells (PBMCs), obtained at new diagnosis, from a patient treated with antithyroid drugs. These receptors were taken from a woman younger than 35 with Graves disease. CDR3s include the opening cysteine and the closing phenylalanine or tryptophan. The order of the fields is D gene, clone size, J gene, V gene, CDR3 DNA, CDR3 protein. The D gene is left open where the match is weak. Not all rows give a size; the values are once, few, many and, for expanded clones, a class.

-,-,TRBJ2-1,TRBV6-1,TGTGCCAGCAATCGTCGGGGTTCCGATGGGAATGAGCAGTTCTTC,CASNRRGSDGNEQFF
TRBD2,-,TRBJ2-1,TRBV20-1,TGCAGTGCTACCGATCCATCTGGATCGGGGGGGGGTGGAAATGAGCAGTTCTTC,CSATDPSGSGGGGNEQFF
-,many,TRBJ2-1,TRBV20-1,TGCAGTGCTAGAGATGGGGGGGGGCGGAGCTCCTACAATGAGCAGTTCTTC,CSARDGGGRSSYNEQFF
-,-,TRBJ2-1,TRBV10-2,TGCGCCAGCAGTGTCCGGGCCCCAGGTAATGAGCAGTTCTTC,CASSVRAPGNEQFF
-,few,TRBJ1-1,TRBV5-1,TGCGCCAGCAAACGTGGAGGGGATGAAGCTTTCTTT,CASKRGGDEAFF
TRBD1,many,TRBJ2-3,TRBV7-9,TGTGCCAGCAGCTCCGACAGGGTTGAGGCAGATACGCAGTATTTT,CASSSDRVEADTQYF
-,many,TRBJ2-1,TRBV7-2,TGTGCCAGCAGCCTGGGGTTAGACAATGAGCAGTTCTTC,CASSLGLDNEQFF
-,many,TRBJ1-5,TRBV2,TGTGCCAGCAAACTCCGGGGGGGGCAGGGCAATCAGCCCCAGCATTTT,CASKLRGGQGNQPQHF
-,many,TRBJ2-1,TRBV5-1,TGCGCCAGCAGGCCCTCGAGGACTGGCTACAATGAGCAGTTCTTC,CASRPSRTGYNEQFF
-,-,TRBJ1-6,TRBV6-2/TRBV6-3,TGTGCCAGCAGTTACTCGATGGGGGGGAATTCACCCCTCCACTTT,CASSYSMGGNSPLHF
-,many,TRBJ2-7,TRBV12-3/TRBV12-4,TGTGCCACCTCACAGGACAACCGGGACGAGCAGTACTTC,CATSQDNRDEQYF
-,many,TRBJ1-1,TRBV3-1,TGTGCCAGCAGCCAAACGGGCTCTGAAGCTTTCTTT,CASSQTGSEAFF
TRBD1,many,TRBJ1-1,TRBV18,TGTGCCAGCTCACCACAGGGGGCATTCGGGACTGAAGCTTTCTTT,CASSPQGAFGTEAFF
-,few,TRBJ2-7,TRBV29-1,TGCAGCTCTAAGGCAAAGAGGCCCTCGAGCTCCTACGAGCAGTACTTC,CSSKAKRPSSSYEQYF
TRBD1,few,TRBJ2-1,TRBV7-9,TGTGCCAGCAGCTTAAGGGACAGGGGCAATCTCCATGAGCAGTTCTTC,CASSLRDRGNLHEQFF
-,many,TRBJ2-1,TRBV28,TGTGCCAGCACCTCACAGGGTAACTCCTACAATGAGCAGTTCTTC,CASTSQGNSYNEQFF
-,many,TRBJ2-7,TRBV12-3/TRBV12-4,TGTGCCAGCAGCCCTGTAGGGGGCGAGCAGTACTTC,CASSPVGGEQYF
-,-,TRBJ1-6,TRBV5-1,TGCGCCAGGACAAACCACTATCGGGGGAATAATTCACCCCTCCACTTT,CARTNHYRGNNSPLHF
-,many,TRBJ2-3,TRBV27,TGTGCCAGCACGGGACTGATCACAGATACGCAGTATTTT,CASTGLITDTQYF
TRBD1,few,TRBJ2-1,TRBV7-3,TGTGCCAGCAGCTTATGGACACAGGGGGTCAGGGGCAATGAGCAGTTCTTC,CASSLWTQGVRGNEQFF
-,few,TRBJ1-1,TRBV29-1,TGCAGCGTTGAGTACACTGAAGCTTTCTTT,CSVEYTEAFF
-,-,TRBJ2-7,TRBV6-1,TGTGCCAGCAGCCGCAGGGGAGGTGGGGATTCCTACGAGCAGTACTTC,CASSRRGGGDSYEQYF
-,many,TRBJ2-3,TRBV2,TGTGCCAGCAGTGAGGGTCGGGCTCGCACAGATACGCAGTATTTT,CASSEGRARTDTQYF
TRBD1,-,TRBJ2-4,TRBV11-2,TGTGCCAGCAGCTTAAAACAGGGGGTTACAAACATTCAGTACTTC,CASSLKQGVTNIQYF
-,-,TRBJ2-2,TRBV4-1,TGCGCCAGCAGCTCCCGACGGGCCGGGGAGCTGTTTTTT,CASSSRRAGELFF
TRBD1,many,TRBJ1-1,TRBV5-1,TGCGCCAGCAGCTCGGGAGGGACAGTGAACACTGAAGCTTTCTTT,CASSSGGTVNTEAFF
TRBD2,many,TRBJ2-1,TRBV24-1,TGTGCCACCAGTGATTATGGGACTAGCGGGAGTCTGGAGCAGTTCTTC,CATSDYGTSGSLEQFF
-,-,TRBJ2-5,TRBV12-3/TRBV12-4,TGTGCCAGCAGTCCCATTCGGGGTCCCCAAGAGACCCAGTACTTC,CASSPIRGPQETQYF
-,few,TRBJ1-6,TRBV7-9,TGTGCCAACAGCTCACCTGGTAACAGGGTTTCTTCACCCCTCCACTTT,CANSSPGNRVSSPLHF
-,many,TRBJ1-1,TRBV2,TGTGCCAGCAGTGGAGGCAGGGTCACTGAAGCTTTCTTT,CASSGGRVTEAFF
-,many,TRBJ2-3,TRBV12-3/TRBV12-4,TGTGCCAGCAGCAAGACAGCCATAGCTAGCACAGATACGCAGTATTTT,CASSKTAIASTDTQYF
-,many,TRBJ1-1,TRBV30,TGTGCCTGGAGCAGAGACAGGTTCGCTGAAGCTTTCTTT,CAWSRDRFAEAFF
-,-,TRBJ1-4,TRBV5-1,TGCGCCAGCAGCTTGGCCACTGCAACTAATGAAAAACTGTTTTTT,CASSLATATNEKLFF
TRBD2,-,TRBJ2-1,TRBV20-1,TGCAGTCTCTATTCGAAGACTAGCGGGGGGGCTTTCCCCTACAATGATCAGTTCTTC,CSLYSKTSGGAFPYNDQFF
-,many,TRBJ2-7,TRBV7-8,TGTGCCAGCAGCTTAGCCCGGCAGGGCTCCGAGCAGTACTTC,CASSLARQGSEQYF
TRBD2,many,TRBJ2-3,TRBV28,TGTGCCAGCAGTTTCCCCCGGACTAGCGGGGGGGCGGATACGCAGTATTTT,CASSFPRTSGGADTQYF
-,many,TRBJ2-7,TRBV20-1,TGCAGTGCTAGAGATGTTAGTAGGGAGTCCTACGAGCAGTACTTC,CSARDVSRESYEQYF
-,many,TRBJ2-1,TRBV27,TGTGCCAGCAGTCTGGGGGGGCGCTTGGGTGAGCAGTTCTTC,CASSLGGRLGEQFF
-,many,TRBJ1-1,TRBV28,TGTGCCAGCAGTTCCGTTGGCACTGAAGCTTTCTTT,CASSSVGTEAFF
TRBD2,many,TRBJ2-1,TRBV18,TGTGCCAGCTCACCAGGACTAGCGGGAGGTCATGAGCAGTTCTTC,CASSPGLAGGHEQFF
TRBD1,many,TRBJ2-5,TRBV7-9,TGTGCCAGCAGCTATATGGGGTTGAGGGGGCGCGAAGAGACCCAGTACTTC,CASSYMGLRGREETQYF
-,many,TRBJ2-7,TRBV20-1,TGCAGTGCTAGTAAGACTAGTAAGGGCGAGCAGTACTTC,CSASKTSKGEQYF
-,few,TRBJ1-2,TRBV7-8,TGTGCCAGCAGCGAGGGACTTTTGGGGGGCTACACCTTC,CASSEGLLGGYTF
-,once,TRBJ1-5,TRBV9,TGTGCCAGCAGCGCCTTTGACAGTAACAATCAGCCCCAGCATTTT,CASSAFDSNNQPQHF
-,-,TRBJ2-2,TRBV9,TGTGCCAGCAGCGTAGCAGGGACCACCGGGGAGCTGTTTTTT,CASSVAGTTGELFF
TRBD2,few,TRBJ2-5,TRBV28,TGTGCCAGCAAGGGAGGGGATCAAGAGACCCAGTACTTC,CASKGGDQETQYF
TRBD2,many,TRBJ2-1,TRBV7-9,TGTGCCAGCAGCTTAGGAGGGCTAGCGGGAGTTCTCAATGAGCAGTTCTTC,CASSLGGLAGVLNEQFF
TRBD2,-,TRBJ2-4,TRBV29-1,TGCAGCGTTGAAGATCAGCTACCGGGACTAGCTGACTTC,CSVEDQLPGLADF
-,-,TRBJ2-2,TRBV5-1,TGCGCCAGCGTAATTTCCGCGAACACCGGGGAGCTGTTTTTT,CASVISANTGELFF